This T cell receptor beta chain was recovered during a study of cytomegalovirus exposure and HLA in healthy donors. Whole-study results and caveats: A classifier reportedly called cytomegalovirus status with high sensitivity and specificity. In a later analysis, a missense DCLRE1C variant was linked to TCR beta V- and J-gene trimming.

This PCR relied on a set of 60 Vbeta primers and 13 Jbeta primers. Assay: immunoSEQ multiplex PCR; the TCRdb copy retains only in-frame clones and omits some. The repertoire has 150,000 to 250,000 clones, around three quarters of them found once; the top ten carry 4.4%. A word on this clone: Its antigen remains unidentified.

This TCR was sampled from a woman in her 30s in good health and CMV-seropositive. The sample comprised PBMCs.

CDR3 loop: CASSAVWNEQFF. The CDR3 DNA follows: TGTGCCAGTAGTGCAGTGTGGAATGAGCAGTTCTTC. The rearrangement links TRBV19 to TRBJ2-1, with D unresolved. This CDR3 has 12 residues. The germline V gene encodes CDR1 LNHDA and CDR2 SQIVND (reference sequence). With 5 bases removed from V and 7 bases from J, the gap between germline ends came to 9 bases.